Sequencing of this TCR beta chain was carried out in a study of shared clonotypes between healthy human individuals. Turning to the study itself: Per donor, CD8 memory used one plate, CD8 naive used two, CD4 memory used three and CD4 naive used three.

Per the authors' pipeline: ImmunoSEQ only sent back junction sequences with no quality scores, so filtering was done differently. This table comes from immunoSEQ multiplex PCR, and its TCRdb copy is limited to in-frame clones, with some not included. D and trimming come from the DNA, and the V and J calls and clone size come from that table. Of a few million clones detected, 90% to 97% appear once; the ten largest clones hold roughly 0.13%. Study findings and constraints: Inspection by rarefaction showed sorted-subset sequencing to be incomplete despite large depth.

Remarks on this clone: Its target is not known.

The sequenced sample was naive CD4+ T cells sorted from blood. Noted subset: CD45RA+ positively selected. This receptor was identified in a man between 18 and 35 years old in good health.

The DNA of the CDR3 is TGTGCCGTCGGGGGGCGGGAGGCCTACAATGAGCAGTTCTTC. This translates into CAVGGREAYNEQFF. This chain links TRBV6-1 with TRBJ2-1; 8 positions match TRBD2. The CDR3 spans 14 residues. CDR1 and CDR2 from the germline V gene are MNHNS and SASEGT. Trimming removed 11 bases from V and 2 bases from J; junction bases left unmatched: 8.